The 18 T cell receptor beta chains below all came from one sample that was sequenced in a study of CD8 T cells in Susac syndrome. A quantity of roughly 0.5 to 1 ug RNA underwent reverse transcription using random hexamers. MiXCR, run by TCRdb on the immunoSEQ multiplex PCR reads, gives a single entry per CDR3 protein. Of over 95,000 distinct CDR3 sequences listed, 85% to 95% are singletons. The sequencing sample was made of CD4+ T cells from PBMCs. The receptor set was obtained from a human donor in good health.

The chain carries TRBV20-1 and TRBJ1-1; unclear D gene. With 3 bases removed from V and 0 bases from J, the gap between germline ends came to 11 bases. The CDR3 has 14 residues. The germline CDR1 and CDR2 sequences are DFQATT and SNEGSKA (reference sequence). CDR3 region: CSASSGILNTEAFF. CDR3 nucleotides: TGCAGTGCTAGCTCGGGGATACTGAACACTGAAGCTTTCTTT.

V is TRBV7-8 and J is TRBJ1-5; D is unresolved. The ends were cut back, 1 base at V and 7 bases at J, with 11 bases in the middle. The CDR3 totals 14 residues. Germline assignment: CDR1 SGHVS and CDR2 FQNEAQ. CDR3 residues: CASSLEGPIQPQHF. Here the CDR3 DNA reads TGTGCCAGCAGCTTAGAGGGCCCTATCCAGCCCCAGCATTTT.

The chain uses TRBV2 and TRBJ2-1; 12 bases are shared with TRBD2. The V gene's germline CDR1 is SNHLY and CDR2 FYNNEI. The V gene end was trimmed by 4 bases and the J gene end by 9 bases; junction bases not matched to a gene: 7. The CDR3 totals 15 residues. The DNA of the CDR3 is TGTGCCAGCAGTGTTGCGACTAGCGGGAGCGGTGAGCAGTTCTTC. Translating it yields CASSVATSGSGEQFF.

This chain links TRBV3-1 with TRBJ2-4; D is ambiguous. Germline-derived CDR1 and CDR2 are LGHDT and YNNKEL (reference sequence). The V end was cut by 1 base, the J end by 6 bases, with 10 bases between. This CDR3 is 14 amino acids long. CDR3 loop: CASSQASKANIQYF. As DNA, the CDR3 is TGTGCCAGCAGCCAAGCTTCCAAAGCAAACATTCAGTACTTC. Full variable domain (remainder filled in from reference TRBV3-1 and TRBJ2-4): DTAVSQTPKYLVTQMGNDKSIKCEQNLGHDTMYWYKQDSKKFLKIMFSYNNKELIINETVPNRFSPKSPDKAHLNLHINSLELGDSAVYFCASSQASKANIQYFGAGTRLSVL.

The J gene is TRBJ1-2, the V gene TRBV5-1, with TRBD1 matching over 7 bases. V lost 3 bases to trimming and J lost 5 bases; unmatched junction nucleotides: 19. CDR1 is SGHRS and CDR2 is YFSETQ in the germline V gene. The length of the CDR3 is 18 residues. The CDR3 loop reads CASSSRRLNSGGSYGYTF. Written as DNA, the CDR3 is TGCGCCAGCAGCTCGAGACGCCTAAATTCAGGGGGTAGTTATGGCTACACCTTC.

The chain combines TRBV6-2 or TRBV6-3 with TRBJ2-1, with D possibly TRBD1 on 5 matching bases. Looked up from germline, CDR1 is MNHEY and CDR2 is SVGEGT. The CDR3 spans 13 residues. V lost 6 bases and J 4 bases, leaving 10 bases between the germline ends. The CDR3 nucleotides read TGTGCCAGCAGCCCGACAGAGTACAATGAGCAGTTCTTC. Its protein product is CASSPTEYNEQFF.

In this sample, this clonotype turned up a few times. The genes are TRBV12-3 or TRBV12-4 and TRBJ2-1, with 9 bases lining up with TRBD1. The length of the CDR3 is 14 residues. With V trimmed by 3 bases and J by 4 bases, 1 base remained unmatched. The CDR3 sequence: CASSFGQGYNEQFF. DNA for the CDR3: TGTGCCAGCAGTTTTGGACAGGGGTACAATGAGCAGTTCTTC.

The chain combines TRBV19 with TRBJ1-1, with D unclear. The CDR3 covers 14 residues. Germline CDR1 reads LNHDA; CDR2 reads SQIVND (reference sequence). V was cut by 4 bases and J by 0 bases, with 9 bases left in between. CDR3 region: CASSRQEMNTEAFF. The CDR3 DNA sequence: TGTGCCAGTAGTAGGCAGGAGATGAACACTGAAGCTTTCTTT.

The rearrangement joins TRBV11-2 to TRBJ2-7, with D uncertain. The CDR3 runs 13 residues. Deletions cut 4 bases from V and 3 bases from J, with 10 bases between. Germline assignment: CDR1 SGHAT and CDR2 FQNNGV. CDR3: CASSYNPSYEQYF. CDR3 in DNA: TGTGCCAGCAGCTATAACCCCAGCTACGAGCAGTACTTC.

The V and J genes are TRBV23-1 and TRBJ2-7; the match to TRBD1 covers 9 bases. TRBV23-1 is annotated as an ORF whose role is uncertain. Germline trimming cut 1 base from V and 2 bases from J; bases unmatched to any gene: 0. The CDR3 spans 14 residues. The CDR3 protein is CASSQWDRAYEQYF. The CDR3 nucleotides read TGCGCCAGCAGTCAATGGGACAGGGCCTACGAGCAGTACTTC.

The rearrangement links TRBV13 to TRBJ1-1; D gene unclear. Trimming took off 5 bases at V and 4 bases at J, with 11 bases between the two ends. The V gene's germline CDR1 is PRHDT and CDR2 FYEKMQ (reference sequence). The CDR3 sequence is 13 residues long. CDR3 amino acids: CASSPSRSTEAFF. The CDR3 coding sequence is TGTGCCAGCAGCCCCTCCCGGAGCACTGAAGCTTTCTTT.

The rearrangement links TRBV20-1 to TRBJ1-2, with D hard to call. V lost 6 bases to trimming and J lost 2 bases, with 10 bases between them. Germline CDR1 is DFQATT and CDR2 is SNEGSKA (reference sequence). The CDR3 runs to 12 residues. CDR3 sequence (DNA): TGCAGTGCCCCCGGCGGGAACTATGGCTACACCTTC. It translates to CSAPGGNYGYTF.

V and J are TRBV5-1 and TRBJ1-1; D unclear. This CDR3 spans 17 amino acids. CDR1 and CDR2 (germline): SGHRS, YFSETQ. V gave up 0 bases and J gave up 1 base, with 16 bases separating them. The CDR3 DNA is TGCGCCAGCAGCTTGGAGACTAGAGAGTCCCCGAACACTGAAGCTTTCTTT. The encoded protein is CASSLETRESPNTEAFF.

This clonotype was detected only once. CDR3 bases: TGCGCCAGCGGGACAGGGGACGAAAATCAGCCCCAGCATTTT. Protein sequence: CASGTGDENQPQHF. This chain links TRBV5-1 with TRBJ1-5, with 10 bases fitting TRBD1. This CDR3 contains 14 residues. V lost 7 bases to trimming and J lost 4 bases; unmatched junction nucleotides: 5. From germline, CDR1 is SGHRS and CDR2 YFSETQ.

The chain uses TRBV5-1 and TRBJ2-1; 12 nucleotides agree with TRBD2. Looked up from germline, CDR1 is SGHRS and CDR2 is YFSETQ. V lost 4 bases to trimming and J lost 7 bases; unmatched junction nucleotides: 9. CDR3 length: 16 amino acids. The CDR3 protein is CASSPNGLAGTNEQFF. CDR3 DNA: TGCGCCAGCAGCCCCAACGGACTAGCGGGGACTAATGAGCAGTTCTTC.

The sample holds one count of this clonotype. The CDR3 loop reads CASSFHQSGRAYEQYF. The CDR3 DNA is TGTGCCAGTAGTTTTCATCAGAGCGGGAGGGCCTACGAGCAGTACTTC. This chain joins TRBV19 and TRBJ2-7, with 10 bases matching TRBD2. In germline, CDR1 is LNHDA, CDR2 SQIVND (reference sequence). CDR3 length equals 16 residues. With V trimmed by 5 bases and J by 2 bases, 9 bases remained unmatched.

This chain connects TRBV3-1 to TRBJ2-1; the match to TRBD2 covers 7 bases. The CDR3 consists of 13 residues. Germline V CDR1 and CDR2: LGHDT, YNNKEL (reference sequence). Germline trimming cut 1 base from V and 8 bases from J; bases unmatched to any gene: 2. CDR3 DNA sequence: TGTGCCAGCAGCCAAGTGGGAGGGTATGAGCAGTTCTTC. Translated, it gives CASSQVGGYEQFF.

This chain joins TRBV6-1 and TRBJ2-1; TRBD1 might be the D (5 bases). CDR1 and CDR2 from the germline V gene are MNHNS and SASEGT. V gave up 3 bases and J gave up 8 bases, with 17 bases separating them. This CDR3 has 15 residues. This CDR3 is CASSEYTGRIDEQFF. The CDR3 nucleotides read TGTGCCAGCAGTGAGTATACAGGTCGGATTGATGAGCAGTTCTTC.